These T cell receptor beta chains were read from a single sample in a study of T cells in Graves' hyperthyroidism and ophthalmopathy. TCRdb re-derived calls from the multiplex PCR reads in MiXCR, one entry per CDR3 protein. The table shows 500,000 to 600,000 distinct CDR3 sequences, with 20% occurring only once. The sample taken for sequencing was blood. These receptors originate from a man aged 35 to 55 with Graves' ophthalmopathy. Both conserved end residues are part of each CDR3. Each record gives: J gene, V gene, D gene, clone size, CDR3 DNA, CDR3 protein. A D gene is named only where the DNA matches it firmly. Some rows have no size entry. The others give once, few or many, or a class for an expanded clone.

j_gene: TRBJ1-1
v_gene: TRBV2
d_gene: .
abundance: few
CDR3nt: TGTGCCAGCAGTGAATGGATGCAGCCGAACACTGAAGCTTTCTTT
CDR3aa: CASSEWMQPNTEAFF

j_gene: TRBJ1-1
v_gene: TRBV29-1
d_gene: .
abundance: few
CDR3nt: TGCAGCGTTTATCCGGGGGCAGGAGACACTGAAGCTTTCTTT
CDR3aa: CSVYPGAGDTEAFF

j_gene: TRBJ2-3
v_gene: TRBV2
d_gene: .
abundance: few
CDR3nt: TGTGCCAGCTTAGACAAGGGGCGGTACACAGATACGCAGTATTTT
CDR3aa: CASLDKGRYTDTQYF

j_gene: TRBJ1-1
v_gene: TRBV10-3
d_gene: .
abundance: .
CDR3nt: TGTGCCATCAGTGGTGGCAGGGAAACTGAAGCTTTCTTT
CDR3aa: CAISGGRETEAFF

j_gene: TRBJ1-1
v_gene: TRBV5-1
d_gene: .
abundance: .
CDR3nt: TGCGCCAGCAGTACGGGACGGGCAGGTGGAATGAACACTGAAGCTTTCTTT
CDR3aa: CASSTGRAGGMNTEAFF

j_gene: TRBJ2-7
v_gene: TRBV7-9
d_gene: .
abundance: many
CDR3nt: TGTGCCAGCAGCTTAGCGGGGGGTTTGGACGAGCAGTACTTC
CDR3aa: CASSLAGGLDEQYF

j_gene: TRBJ2-1
v_gene: TRBV4-2
d_gene: .
abundance: few
CDR3nt: TGTGCCAGCAGCCAAGCCCCGGGTCTTAAGAATGAGCAGTTCTTC
CDR3aa: CASSQAPGLKNEQFF

j_gene: TRBJ2-3
v_gene: TRBV30
d_gene: TRBD2
abundance: few
CDR3nt: TGTGCCTGGAGTGTCTTAGCGGGAGCCACAGATACGCAGTATTTT
CDR3aa: CAWSVLAGATDTQYF

j_gene: TRBJ1-3
v_gene: TRBV6-1
d_gene: .
abundance: .
CDR3nt: TGTGCCAGCAGTGAACCGGGCAGATACTCTGGAAACACCATATATTTT
CDR3aa: CASSEPGRYSGNTIYF

j_gene: TRBJ1-2
v_gene: TRBV28
d_gene: TRBD1
abundance: many
CDR3nt: TGTGCCAGCAGTCAAGGGGCAGGGGGGTATGGCTACACCTTC
CDR3aa: CASSQGAGGYGYTF

j_gene: TRBJ1-3
v_gene: TRBV4-3
d_gene: .
abundance: .
CDR3nt: TGCGCCAGCAGCCCCAGCGGCGGAAACACCATATATTTT
CDR3aa: CASSPSGGNTIYF

j_gene: TRBJ2-5
v_gene: TRBV28
d_gene: .
abundance: many
CDR3nt: TGTGCCAGCAGTATCCTCAGGGGCCCGGAGACCCAGTACTTC
CDR3aa: CASSILRGPETQYF

j_gene: TRBJ2-5
v_gene: TRBV29-1
d_gene: .
abundance: few
CDR3nt: TGCAGCGTCGAAAGGGTTCCGGGACAAAAGGGAGAGACCCAGTACTTC
CDR3aa: CSVERVPGQKGETQYF

j_gene: TRBJ1-5
v_gene: TRBV7-9
d_gene: .
abundance: few
CDR3nt: TGTGCCAGCAGTTCGGGACAATACCGGCAGCCCCAGCATTTT
CDR3aa: CASSSGQYRQPQHF

j_gene: TRBJ2-7
v_gene: TRBV20-1
d_gene: TRBD1
abundance: few
CDR3nt: TGCAGTGCTAGAGATTTAACAGGGGGCGGCTACGAGCAGTACTTC
CDR3aa: CSARDLTGGGYEQYF

j_gene: TRBJ1-1
v_gene: TRBV12-3/TRBV12-4
d_gene: TRBD1
abundance: .
CDR3nt: TGTGCCAGCGGACGGGACAGGGGAGTGTCTGAAGCTTTCTTT
CDR3aa: CASGRDRGVSEAFF

j_gene: TRBJ2-3
v_gene: TRBV20-1
d_gene: TRBD2
abundance: many
CDR3nt: TGCAGTGCTAGAGACCCCTGGACTAGCGGCAGCACAGATACGCAGTATTTT
CDR3aa: CSARDPWTSGSTDTQYF

j_gene: TRBJ2-7
v_gene: TRBV6-2/TRBV6-3
d_gene: .
abundance: .
CDR3nt: TGTGCCAGCACCTCGCGAGGGGCGCTTGAGCAGTACTTC
CDR3aa: CASTSRGALEQYF

j_gene: TRBJ2-2
v_gene: TRBV20-1
d_gene: TRBD2
abundance: .
CDR3nt: TGCAGTGCTAGAGATCGAGGACTAGCGGCCACCGGGGAGCTGTTTTTT
CDR3aa: CSARDRGLAATGELFF

j_gene: TRBJ1-2
v_gene: TRBV6-1
d_gene: .
abundance: .
CDR3nt: TGTGCCAGCAGTCCGCAATCCAGGGGAAGCTATGGCTACACCTTC
CDR3aa: CASSPQSRGSYGYTF

j_gene: TRBJ1-3
v_gene: TRBV29-1
d_gene: .
abundance: .
CDR3nt: TGCAGCGTTGAACACTCTGGAAACACCATATATTTT
CDR3aa: CSVEHSGNTIYF

j_gene: TRBJ1-5
v_gene: TRBV6-1
d_gene: .
abundance: .
CDR3nt: TGTGCCAGCAGCCGAGAGAGCTATCAGCCCCAGCATTTT
CDR3aa: CASSRESYQPQHF

j_gene: TRBJ1-6
v_gene: TRBV20-1
d_gene: .
abundance: many
CDR3nt: TGCAGTGCTAGAGATACTGGTGGTTCACCCCTCCACTTT
CDR3aa: CSARDTGGSPLHF

j_gene: TRBJ2-7
v_gene: TRBV11-2
d_gene: TRBD1
abundance: many
CDR3nt: TGTGCCAGCAGCTTTAGGAGGACAGGGAACGAGCAGTACTTC
CDR3aa: CASSFRRTGNEQYF

j_gene: TRBJ2-7
v_gene: TRBV5-5
d_gene: .
abundance: .
CDR3nt: TGTGCCAGCAGCGTCTACGGGACATACTCCTACGAGCAGTACTTC
CDR3aa: CASSVYGTYSYEQYF

j_gene: TRBJ2-1
v_gene: TRBV3-1
d_gene: .
abundance: many
CDR3nt: TGTGCCAGCAGCCAAGTGATTACGAATGAGCAGTTCTTC
CDR3aa: CASSQVITNEQFF

j_gene: TRBJ1-5
v_gene: TRBV15
d_gene: .
abundance: few
CDR3nt: TGTGCCACCAGCAGAGATTTCCCAAGCAATCAGCCCCAGCATTTT
CDR3aa: CATSRDFPSNQPQHF

j_gene: TRBJ2-7
v_gene: TRBV28
d_gene: TRBD1
abundance: many
CDR3nt: TGTGCCAGCAGTCCCGAGACAGGGTCTTTCCTCTACGAGCAGTACTTC
CDR3aa: CASSPETGSFLYEQYF

j_gene: TRBJ2-4
v_gene: TRBV12-3/TRBV12-4
d_gene: .
abundance: .
CDR3nt: TGTGCCAGCAGTTCAGTGTGGAGCAGGACTACACCCACCTCAAAGATTCAGTACTTC
CDR3aa: CASSSVWSRTTPTSKIQYF

j_gene: TRBJ2-7
v_gene: TRBV29-1
d_gene: TRBD1
abundance: .
CDR3nt: TGCAGCGTTGAAGACGCCGGGACAGGAGATTCCTACGAGCAGTACTTC
CDR3aa: CSVEDAGTGDSYEQYF

j_gene: TRBJ2-6
v_gene: TRBV2
d_gene: TRBD1
abundance: .
CDR3nt: TGTGCCAGCAGTGGTGGGACAGACTTCTCTGGGGCCAACGTCCTGACTTTC
CDR3aa: CASSGGTDFSGANVLTF

j_gene: TRBJ1-2
v_gene: TRBV6-5
d_gene: TRBD1
abundance: .
CDR3nt: TGTGCCGGCAGTTCTCCGAGGGACAGGGGGACCTGGAGCTATGGCTACACCTTC
CDR3aa: CAGSSPRDRGTWSYGYTF

j_gene: TRBJ1-2
v_gene: TRBV20-1
d_gene: TRBD1
abundance: once
CDR3nt: TGCAGTGCTAGAGATACGGGACAGGGGGAACTCTATGGCTACACCTTC
CDR3aa: CSARDTGQGELYGYTF

j_gene: TRBJ1-4
v_gene: TRBV10-3
d_gene: .
abundance: few
CDR3nt: TGTGCCATTAACGACGCCGTAAATGAAAAACTGTTTTTT
CDR3aa: CAINDAVNEKLFF

j_gene: TRBJ2-3
v_gene: TRBV2
d_gene: .
abundance: many
CDR3nt: TGTGCCAGCAGACTCACAGATACGCAGTATTTT
CDR3aa: CASRLTDTQYF

j_gene: TRBJ2-1
v_gene: TRBV10-3
d_gene: TRBD2
abundance: few
CDR3nt: TGTGCCATCAGTCCAGGACTAGCGGGCCGCAATGAGCAGTTCTTC
CDR3aa: CAISPGLAGRNEQFF

j_gene: TRBJ2-1
v_gene: TRBV6-2/TRBV6-3
d_gene: TRBD2
abundance: many
CDR3nt: TGTGCCAGCAGTCCCACTAGCGGGAGAGCCTCCTACAATGAGCAGTTCTTC
CDR3aa: CASSPTSGRASYNEQFF